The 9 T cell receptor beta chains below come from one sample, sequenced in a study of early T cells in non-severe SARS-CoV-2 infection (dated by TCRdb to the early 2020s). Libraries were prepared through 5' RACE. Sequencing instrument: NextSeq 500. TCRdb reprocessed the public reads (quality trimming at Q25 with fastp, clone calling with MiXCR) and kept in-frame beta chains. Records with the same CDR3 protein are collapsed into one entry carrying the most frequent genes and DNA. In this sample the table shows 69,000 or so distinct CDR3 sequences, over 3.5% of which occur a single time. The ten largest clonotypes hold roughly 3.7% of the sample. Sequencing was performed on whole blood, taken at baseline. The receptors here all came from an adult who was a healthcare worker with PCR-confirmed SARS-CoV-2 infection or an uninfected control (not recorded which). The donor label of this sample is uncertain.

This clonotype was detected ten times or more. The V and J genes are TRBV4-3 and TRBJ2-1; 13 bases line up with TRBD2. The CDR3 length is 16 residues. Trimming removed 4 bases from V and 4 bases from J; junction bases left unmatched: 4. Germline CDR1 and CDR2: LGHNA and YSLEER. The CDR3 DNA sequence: TGCGCCAGCAGCCTGGGGACTAGCGGGGATTACAATGAGCAGTTCTTC. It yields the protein CASSLGTSGDYNEQFF.

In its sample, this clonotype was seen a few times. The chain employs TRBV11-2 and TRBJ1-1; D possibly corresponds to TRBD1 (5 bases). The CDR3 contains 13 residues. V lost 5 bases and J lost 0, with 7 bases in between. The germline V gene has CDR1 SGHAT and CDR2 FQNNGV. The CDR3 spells CASSGGLNTEAFF. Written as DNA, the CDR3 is TGTGCCAGCAGCGGGGGTTTGAACACTGAAGCTTTCTTT.

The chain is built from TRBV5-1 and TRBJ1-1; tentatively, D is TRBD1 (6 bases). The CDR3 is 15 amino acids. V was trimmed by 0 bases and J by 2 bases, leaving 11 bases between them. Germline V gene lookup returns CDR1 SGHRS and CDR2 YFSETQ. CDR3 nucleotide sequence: TGCGCCAGCAGCTTGGAGACAGGAACTAACACTGAAGCTTTCTTT. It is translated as CASSLETGTNTEAFF. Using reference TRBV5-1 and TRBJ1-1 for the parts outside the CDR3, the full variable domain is KAGVTQTPRYLIKTRGQQVTLSCSPISGHRSVSWYQQTPGQGLQFLFEYFSETQRNKGNFPGRFSGRQFSNSRSEMNVSTLELGDSALYLCASSLETGTNTEAFFGQGTRLTVV.

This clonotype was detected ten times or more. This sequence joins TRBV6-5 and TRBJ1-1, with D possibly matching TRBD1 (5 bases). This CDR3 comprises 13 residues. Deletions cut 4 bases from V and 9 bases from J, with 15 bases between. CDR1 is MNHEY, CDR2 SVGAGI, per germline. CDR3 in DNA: TGTGCCAGCAGTTTCTTAAACAGGCCCCAAGCTTTCTTT. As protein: CASSFLNRPQAFF.

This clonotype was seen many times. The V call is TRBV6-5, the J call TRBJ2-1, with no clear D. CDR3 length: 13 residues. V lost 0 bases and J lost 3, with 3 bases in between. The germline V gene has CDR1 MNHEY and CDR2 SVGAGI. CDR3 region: CASSYSNYNEQFF. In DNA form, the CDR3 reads TGTGCCAGCAGTTACTCGAACTACAATGAGCAGTTCTTC.

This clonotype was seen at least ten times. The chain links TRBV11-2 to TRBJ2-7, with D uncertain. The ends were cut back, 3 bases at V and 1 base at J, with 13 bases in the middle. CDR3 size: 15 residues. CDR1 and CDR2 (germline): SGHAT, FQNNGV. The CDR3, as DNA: TGTGCCAGCAGCTTTTCTGGTGGGCTTTCCTACGAGCAGTACTTC. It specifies CASSFSGGLSYEQYF.

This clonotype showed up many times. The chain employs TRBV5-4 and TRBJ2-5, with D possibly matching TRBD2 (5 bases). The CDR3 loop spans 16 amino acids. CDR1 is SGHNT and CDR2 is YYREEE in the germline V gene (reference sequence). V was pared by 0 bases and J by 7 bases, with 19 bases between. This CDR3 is CASSLGSGEPSRTQYF. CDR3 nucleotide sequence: TGTGCCAGCAGCTTGGGGTCCGGGGAGCCCTCAAGGACCCAGTACTTC. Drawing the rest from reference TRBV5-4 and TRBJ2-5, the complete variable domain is ETGVTQSPTHLIKTRGQQVTLRCSSQSGHNTVSWYQQALGQGPQFIFQYYREEENGRGNFPPRFSGLQFPNYSSELNVNALELDDSALYLCASSLGSGEPSRTQYFGPGTRLLVL.

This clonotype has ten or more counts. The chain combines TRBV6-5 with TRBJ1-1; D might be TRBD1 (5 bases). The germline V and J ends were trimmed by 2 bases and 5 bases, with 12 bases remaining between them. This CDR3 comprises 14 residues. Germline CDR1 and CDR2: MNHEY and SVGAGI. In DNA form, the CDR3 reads TGTGCCAGCAGTTACGTCAGGGCGGGGACTGAAGCTTTCTTT. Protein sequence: CASSYVRAGTEAFF.

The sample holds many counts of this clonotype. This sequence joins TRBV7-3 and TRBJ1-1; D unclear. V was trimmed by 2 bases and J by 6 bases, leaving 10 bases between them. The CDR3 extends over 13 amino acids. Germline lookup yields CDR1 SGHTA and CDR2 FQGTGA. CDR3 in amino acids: CASSLGMRAEAFF. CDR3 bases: TGTGCCAGCAGCTTAGGTATGAGGGCTGAAGCTTTCTTT. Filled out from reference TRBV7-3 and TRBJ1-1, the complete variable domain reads GAGVSQTPSNKVTEKGKYVELRCDPISGHTALYWYRQSLGQGPEFLIYFQGTGAADDSGLPNDRFFAVRPEGSVSTLKIQRTERGDSAVYLCASSLGMRAEAFFGQGTRLTVV.